One sample yielded the 24 T cell receptor beta chains listed below, sequenced in a study of T cell responses to AZD1222 COVID-19 vaccine. Measured with immunoSEQ multiplex PCR; TCRdb has only the in-frame clones, and not every one. The sample has 95,000 to 150,000 clones, roughly 90% seen once. This material consisted of peripheral blood, taken on day 0 of AZD1222 vaccination. Receptors originate from an adult in good health.

This clone came up a few times. The chain combines TRBV11-1 with TRBJ1-2; D is perhaps TRBD1 (5 bases). The germline V and J ends were trimmed by 4 bases and 2 bases, with 14 bases remaining between them. Per germline, CDR1 SGHAT and CDR2 FQDESV (reference sequence). There are 15 residues in the CDR3. CDR3 sequence (DNA): TGTGCCAGCAGCTCCCGGAGGGGCTGGAACTATGGCTACACCTTC. Its protein is CASSSRRGWNYGYTF.

The V gene is TRBV19, the J gene TRBJ1-4, with 7 bases that match TRBD1. This CDR3 spans 18 amino acids. In germline, CDR1 is LNHDA, CDR2 SQIVND (reference sequence). V lost 3 bases, J lost 2 bases, and 12 bases stayed unmatched. The DNA of the CDR3 is TGTGCCAGTAGTATCGAGACAGGGAGCGGACGGACTAATGAAAAACTGTTTTTT. As protein: CASSIETGSGRTNEKLFF.

The genes are TRBV7-9 and TRBJ1-4; D is ambiguous. Trimming left V 3 bases short and J 0 bases short, with 5 bases between. Germline values: CDR1 SEHNR, CDR2 FQNEAQ (reference sequence). This CDR3 comprises 14 residues. The CDR3 DNA follows: TGTGCCAGCAGCTTCCAGGCAACTAATGAAAAACTGTTTTTT. This gives the protein CASSFQATNEKLFF.

The chain recombines TRBV10-2 with TRBJ1-5; 9 bases line up with TRBD1. Losses at the gene ends were 10 bases for V and 7 bases for J; bases not matched to a gene: 11. CDR1 is WSHSY and CDR2 is SAAADI in the germline V gene. The CDR3 is 14 amino acids. This CDR3 is CATRLGTGHQPQHF. CDR3 coding DNA: TGCGCCACCAGACTCGGGACAGGGCACCAGCCCCAGCATTTT.

This chain joins TRBV12-3 or TRBV12-4 and TRBJ1-1, with TRBD1 matching 7 bases. This CDR3 has 13 amino acids. The ends lost 8 bases at V and 6 bases at J; junction bases unmatched: 9. The CDR3 here is CASQGTVYAEAFF. The CDR3 DNA follows: TGTGCCAGCCAAGGGACAGTTTACGCTGAAGCTTTCTTT.

The chain links TRBV11-3 to TRBJ2-3; 14 bases fit TRBD2. The CDR3 spans 17 residues. Germline assignment: CDR1 SGHNT and CDR2 YENEEA. Trimming at V came to 5 bases and at J to 4 bases, leaving 8 bases not matched to a gene. In DNA form, the CDR3 reads TGTGCCAGCAGCCACGGACTAGCGGGGGGCAGGGCAGATACGCAGTATTTT. Encoded protein: CASSHGLAGGRADTQYF.

The genes are TRBV6-5 and TRBJ2-7; 9 bases line up with TRBD2. Germline V gene lookup returns CDR1 MNHEY and CDR2 SVGAGI. The V and J ends lost 7 bases and 0 bases, in that order; junction bases with no gene match: 7. The CDR3 has 15 residues. This CDR3 is CASTPLAGSSYEQYF. CDR3 sequence (DNA): TGTGCCAGCACCCCGCTAGCGGGGAGCTCCTACGAGCAGTACTTC.

The chain links TRBV2 to TRBJ1-2; 10 bases are a match to TRBD1. CDR1 and CDR2 (germline): SNHLY, FYNNEI. Germline trimming cut 6 bases from V and 8 bases from J; bases unmatched to any gene: 9. The CDR3 runs to 14 residues. The CDR3 region is CASSGTGEGGGYTF. In nucleotides, the CDR3 is TGTGCCAGCAGCGGGACAGGGGAAGGGGGAGGCTACACCTTC.

The chain carries TRBV4-1 and TRBJ2-5; weak D call: TRBD1 (5 bases). The V gene's germline CDR1 is MGHRA and CDR2 YSYEKL. The CDR3 has 16 residues. V was trimmed by 0 bases and J by 7 bases, leaving 18 bases between them. CDR3 region: CASSQEGAGPGRTQYF. The DNA for the CDR3 is TGCGCCAGCAGCCAAGAAGGGGCCGGGCCGGGCAGGACCCAGTACTTC.

The chain is built from TRBV28 and TRBJ1-1; no definite D call. Looked up from germline, CDR1 is MDHEN and CDR2 is SYDVKM. The CDR3 runs 11 residues. Trimming stripped 7 bases from V and 8 bases from J, with 11 bases between. The CDR3 DNA sequence: TGTGCCAGCACAATCAGACGGGAAGCTTTCTTT. It yields the protein CASTIRREAFF.

The V and J genes are TRBV7-2 and TRBJ2-3; 9 bases line up with TRBD2. The germline CDR1 and CDR2 sequences are SGHTA and FQGNSA. CDR3 size: 18 residues. Germline trimming cut 4 bases from V and 3 bases from J; bases unmatched to any gene: 14. For the CDR3, the DNA is TGTGCCAGCAGCTCGGAGGGGGGGCTAGCGGGAAGGACAGATACGCAGTATTTT. This gives the protein CASSSEGGLAGRTDTQYF.

The CDR3 DNA sequence: TGTGCCAGCAGCTTAGCCGGGGGGCAGGATACGCAGTATTTT. Translated: CASSLAGGQDTQYF. The chain recombines TRBV7-3 with TRBJ2-3, with D possibly matching TRBD2 (7 bases). V was cut by 2 bases and J by 6 bases, with 12 bases left in between. Germline V CDR1 and CDR2: SGHTA, FQGTGA. The CDR3 extends over 14 amino acids.

The chain recombines TRBV12-5 with TRBJ1-2; 7 bases line up with TRBD1. The germline V gene has CDR1 LGHNT and CDR2 FRNRAP. The J segment lost 0 bases and the V segment lost 1 base, leaving 8 bases of the junction unmatched. CDR3 size: 17 residues. In nucleotides, the CDR3 is TGTGCTAGTGGTTTGGACCCCTCCAGGGGGGCTAACTATGGCTACACCTTC. Encoded protein: CASGLDPSRGANYGYTF.

The V gene is TRBV24-1, the J gene TRBJ1-5; a possible D gene is TRBD1 (6 bases). V gave up 9 bases and J gave up 10 bases, with 21 bases separating them. The V gene's germline CDR1 is KGHDR and CDR2 SFDVKD. The length of the CDR3 is 14 residues. The CDR3 DNA follows: TGTGCCACCGCGGGGGGGGCCACCGGGTTACCCCAGCATTTT. Its translation is CATAGGATGLPQHF.

V is TRBV4-1 and J is TRBJ1-1; 7 bases fit TRBD1. Germline lookup yields CDR1 MGHRA and CDR2 YSYEKL. This CDR3 contains 17 residues. After removal of 7 bases from V and 0 bases from J, the junction contained 14 bases not matched to a gene. The CDR3 DNA reads TGCGCCAGCATGCCAGGGGGGCGAGAGGTCGTGAACACTGAAGCTTTCTTT. Encoded protein: CASMPGGREVVNTEAFF.

A single count supports this clone. V usage is TRBV7-9 and J usage is TRBJ1-5; TRBD1 matches 10 bases. This CDR3 spans 15 amino acids. With V trimmed by 5 bases and J by 2 bases, 3 bases remained unmatched. Germline CDR1 is SEHNR and CDR2 is FQNEAQ (reference sequence). The CDR3 DNA reads as TGTGCCAGCAGCCAGACAGGGGGCGGCAATCAGCCCCAGCATTTT. Protein: CASSQTGGGNQPQHF.

The chain couples TRBV5-6 to TRBJ1-1; no definite D call. CDR3 length equals 14 residues. V lost 1 base to trimming and J lost 3 bases, with 10 bases between them. Per the germline V gene, CDR1 is SGHDT and CDR2 is YYEEEE. The CDR3 protein is CASSLRTIYTEAFF. In DNA, the CDR3 is TGTGCCAGCAGCTTGAGGACGATTTACACTGAAGCTTTCTTT.

The chain employs TRBV7-3 and TRBJ1-1; the D gene is possibly TRBD1 (5 bases). The V gene's germline CDR1 is SGHTA and CDR2 FQGTGA. Deletions cut 4 bases from V and 1 base from J, with 7 bases between. The length of the CDR3 is 13 residues. CDR3 nucleotide sequence: TGTGCCAGCAGCTCGGGGGGGAACACTGAAGCTTTCTTT. It is translated as CASSSGGNTEAFF. The variable domain in full, completed from reference TRBV7-3 and TRBJ1-1, reads GAGVSQTPSNKVTEKGKYVELRCDPISGHTALYWYRQSLGQGPEFLIYFQGTGAADDSGLPNDRFFAVRPEGSVSTLKIQRTERGDSAVYLCASSSGGNTEAFFGQGTRLTVV.

The chain uses TRBV12-5 and TRBJ1-5, with 9 bases fitting TRBD1. V was pared by 3 bases and J by 6 bases, with 6 bases of the junction left unmatched. CDR3 size: 15 residues. Per the germline V gene, CDR1 is LGHNT and CDR2 is FRNRAP. The CDR3 is CASGFGTGPTQPQHF. CDR3 coding DNA: TGTGCTAGTGGTTTTGGGACAGGGCCCACTCAGCCCCAGCATTTT.

The chain recombines TRBV9 with TRBJ1-6; D unclear. The V and J ends lost 0 bases and 7 bases respectively, with 11 bases between them. The CDR3 covers 15 residues. Per the germline V gene, CDR1 is SGDLS and CDR2 is YYNGEE. The CDR3 reads CASSVERQQNSPLHF. DNA of the CDR3: TGTGCCAGCAGCGTAGAGCGTCAGCAGAATTCACCCCTCCACTTT.

The rearrangement links TRBV19 to TRBJ1-1; D might be TRBD1 (5 bases). The CDR3 loop spans 13 amino acids. In germline, CDR1 is LNHDA, CDR2 SQIVND (reference sequence). The V end lost 8 bases, the J end lost 3 bases, and 13 bases lay between the germline ends. CDR3 in amino acids: CASAVQGDTEAFF. Here the CDR3 DNA reads TGTGCCAGTGCCGTCCAAGGGGACACTGAAGCTTTCTTT.

The chain recombines TRBV7-7 with TRBJ2-3, with 9 bases that match TRBD2. Losses at the gene ends were 1 base for V and 6 bases for J; bases not matched to a gene: 5. CDR1 is SSHAT, CDR2 FNYEAQ, per germline (reference sequence). The CDR3 runs 15 residues. CDR3 amino acids: CASSLGAGGGDTQYF. The CDR3 region has the DNA TGTGCCAGCAGCTTAGGGGCGGGAGGGGGCGATACGCAGTATTTT.

The chain employs TRBV5-6 and TRBJ2-3; tentatively, D is TRBD1 (5 bases). Germline CDR1 SGHDT, CDR2 YYEEEE. The ends were cut back, 2 bases at V and 5 bases at J, with 15 bases in the middle. CDR3 size: 15 residues. The CDR3: CASSFPGKSGDTQYF. DNA of the CDR3: TGTGCCAGCAGCTTCCCAGGGAAGAGTGGAGATACGCAGTATTTT.

The chain uses TRBV5-6 and TRBJ1-6, with D maybe TRBD1 (6 bases). Germline V lookup: CDR1 SGHDT, CDR2 YYEEEE. This CDR3 has 15 residues. The V gene lost 3 bases and the J gene lost 6 bases, with 13 bases spanning the gap. The CDR3 is CASSYRQESNSPLHF. The CDR3 DNA follows: TGTGCCAGCAGCTACCGACAGGAAAGTAATTCACCCCTCCACTTT.